These T cell receptor beta chains were read from a single sample in a study of regulatory T cells in long-lasting Graves disease. Via MiXCR, TCRdb re-called the multiplex PCR reads, giving one row per CDR3 protein. The sample consists of hundreds of thousands of distinct CDR3 sequences, roughly a fifth of them appearing once. Sequencing used peripheral blood mononuclear cells (PBMCs), obtained when the disease was refractory, from a patient treated with antithyroid drugs. These receptors came from a female donor with Graves disease. Both conserved end residues are part of each CDR3. Each record gives: CDR3 DNA, CDR3 protein, D gene, J gene, V gene, clone size. The D gene is left open where the match is weak. Only part of the rows carry a size: once, few, many, or a class if the clone is expanded.

TGTGCCACCAGCAGAGATCGTGCCAGGGGGCTGATAGATACGCAGTATTTT | CATSRDRARGLIDTQYF | TRBD1 | TRBJ2-3 | TRBV15 | -
TGTGCCAGCAGCGTAGAAAAAGACAGGAGGTCAACTAATGAAAAACTGTTTTTT | CASSVEKDRRSTNEKLFF | - | TRBJ1-4 | TRBV9 | few
TGTGCCAGCAGCTTAGGGACAGCCTCCTACAATGAGCAGTTCTTC | CASSLGTASYNEQFF | TRBD1 | TRBJ2-1 | TRBV7-3 | few
TGTGCCAGCAGTCCGCGGGGGGGTGGCACTGAAGCTTTCTTT | CASSPRGGGTEAFF | - | TRBJ1-1 | TRBV27 | many
TGTGCCAGCAGCCAGGGGGGTGGGAACACTGAAGCTTTCTTT | CASSQGGGNTEAFF | - | TRBJ1-1 | TRBV3-1 | many
TGTGCCACCAGTGATTTTCCCGGACAGGGGGCAATGGAGACCCAGTACTTC | CATSDFPGQGAMETQYF | TRBD1 | TRBJ2-5 | TRBV24-1 | many
TGTGCCAGCAGCCAAGATTTGGCTAGCGGGAGCGATGAGCAGTTCTTC | CASSQDLASGSDEQFF | TRBD2 | TRBJ2-1 | TRBV3-1 | -
TGCAGTGCTAGTAGGGGGGGCGCAGGCTATGGCTACACCTTC | CSASRGGAGYGYTF | - | TRBJ1-2 | TRBV20-1 | few
TGTGCCAGCAGTTTAGTTCATACTGGCTACACCTTC | CASSLVHTGYTF | - | TRBJ1-2 | TRBV12-3/TRBV12-4 | many
TGTGCCAGCAGCCCTCCAAGTGGAGGACTCATCCGCACACCCCTCCACTTT | CASSPPSGGLIRTPLHF | - | TRBJ1-6 | TRBV3-1 | few
TGCAGTGCTAGTAGGGGACGGATTAATTCACCCCTCCACTTT | CSASRGRINSPLHF | - | TRBJ1-6 | TRBV20-1 | -
TGTGCCAGTAGTATAGAGTCACAGGGGTTGGAGACCCAGTACTTC | CASSIESQGLETQYF | TRBD1 | TRBJ2-5 | TRBV19 | few
TGTGCCAGCAGCCCTACCGGGCCCAGGGGGACCCAGTACTTC | CASSPTGPRGTQYF | - | TRBJ2-5 | TRBV13 | many
TGCGCCGGCAGCTTGGGGGTCCGTTTACCTGAAGCTTTCTTT | CAGSLGVRLPEAFF | - | TRBJ1-1 | TRBV5-1 | -
TGTGCCAGCAGCTCCGACAGGGTGGTTGGCTACACCTTC | CASSSDRVVGYTF | TRBD1 | TRBJ1-2 | TRBV12-3/TRBV12-4 | many
TGTGCCATCAGTGAGTCTTCAACAGGAAACACCATATATTTT | CAISESSTGNTIYF | - | TRBJ1-3 | TRBV10-3 | once
TGTGCCAGCAGTTCGGGGACTCCATTAGCGGGAGTATCCTACGAGCAGTACTTC | CASSSGTPLAGVSYEQYF | TRBD2 | TRBJ2-7 | TRBV7-9 | few
TGTGCCAGCAGCGTAGAGGTCGGGGGGGATGTGACCCAGTACTTC | CASSVEVGGDVTQYF | TRBD2 | TRBJ2-5 | TRBV9 | few
TGCGCCAGCAGTGGACGGGACAGGGGTTTAGCTGAAGCTTTCTTT | CASSGRDRGLAEAFF | TRBD1 | TRBJ1-1 | TRBV10-1 | -
TGTGCCAGCAGCCAAGATGTCTCTGGAAACACCATATATTTT | CASSQDVSGNTIYF | - | TRBJ1-3 | TRBV3-1 | few
TGTGCCAGCAGTTTTGGATCCGCCGGGACAGGGGCCCGGCCCCTCCACTTT | CASSFGSAGTGARPLHF | TRBD1 | TRBJ1-6 | TRBV28 | many
TGCAGTGCTAGAGCCCGCGGAAGGATCGGTCAGCCCCAGCATTTT | CSARARGRIGQPQHF | - | TRBJ1-5 | TRBV20-1 | few
TGCAGTGCTAGACCCGACGCGAATTCACCCCTCCACTTT | CSARPDANSPLHF | - | TRBJ1-6 | TRBV20-1 | many
TGTGCCAGCAGTGAAAATAGCAGACCTGGCTATGGCTACACCTTC | CASSENSRPGYGYTF | - | TRBJ1-2 | TRBV6-1 | many
TGTGCCAGCAGCCGGACAGGGGACCGTACTGGGGCCAACGTCCTGACTTTC | CASSRTGDRTGANVLTF | TRBD1 | TRBJ2-6 | TRBV7-2 | few
TGTGCCAGTCAACCGGGACTAGCGGACAGCTCCTACGAGCAGTACTTC | CASQPGLADSSYEQYF | TRBD2 | TRBJ2-7 | TRBV7-9 | -
TGTGCCAGCACCTCAACCGGGGTGCGTTACGAGCAGTACTTC | CASTSTGVRYEQYF | - | TRBJ2-7 | TRBV12-3/TRBV12-4 | many